The subject of this entry is one T cell receptor (beta chain). This sample was taken from a study of blood T cell repertoires in COVID-19. Clones were sequenced by immunoSEQ multiplex PCR, and TCRdb holds only the in-frame ones, with some missing. The table shows 250,000 to 300,000 clones, with 75% to 90% occurring only once. The CDR3 contains 15 residues. Germline V lookup: CDR1 SGHTA, CDR2 FQGTGA. The ends lost 3 bases at V and 7 bases at J; junction bases unmatched: 5. Sequencing used peripheral blood. The source is a man aged 25 to 40 with active or convalescent COVID-19. The genes are TRBV7-3 and TRBJ2-1, with TRBD2 matching 11 bases. The DNA for the CDR3 is TGTGCCAGCAGCTTTAGCGGGGGGGCGGCGAATGAGCAGTTCTTC. It encodes CASSFSGGAANEQFF.